This entry lists 9 T cell receptor beta chains sequenced from one sample in a study of OX40 agonist ivuxolimab in advanced cancers. Profiling relied on immunoSEQ multiplex PCR, and the TCRdb table lists in-frame clones only, not all of them. Counted here are 77,000 or so clones, around nine tenths occurring once; the ten biggest clones make up 0.3% to 0.4%. This sample comprised CD4+ or CD8+ T cells sorted from blood, obtained in a trial of the OX40 agonist ivuxolimab. All receptors derive from an adult with an advanced solid tumor such as melanoma, head and neck, liver or kidney cancer.

The chain uses TRBV6-1 and TRBJ1-5; 8 nucleotides line up with TRBD1. The CDR3 covers 14 residues. The germline V gene has CDR1 MNHNS and CDR2 SASEGT. V lost 7 bases and J lost 5; bases outside the gene matches: 7. CDR3 amino acids: CASISGQVDQPQHF. The CDR3, as DNA: TGTGCCAGCATTTCGGGACAGGTCGATCAGCCCCAGCATTTT.

This chain uses TRBV9 with TRBJ2-3, with 12 bases lining up with TRBD2. The ends lost 4 bases at V and 0 bases at J; junction bases unmatched: 15. The CDR3 is 20 amino acids. The germline V gene has CDR1 SGDLS and CDR2 YYNGEE. This CDR3 is CASSPRLRLAGATSTDTQYF. CDR3 coding DNA: TGTGCCAGCAGCCCCCGACTTCGACTAGCGGGGGCCACTAGCACAGATACGCAGTATTTT. The full variable domain, with the rest looked up from reference TRBV9 and TRBJ2-3, is DSGVTQTPKHLITATGQRVTLRCSPRSGDLSVYWYQQSLDQGLQFLIQYYNGEERAKGNILERFSAQQFPDLHSELNLSSLELGDSALYFCASSPRLRLAGATSTDTQYFGPGTRLTVL.

The genes are TRBV27 and TRBJ1-1; TRBD1 might be the D (6 bases). V was cut by 5 bases and J by 1 base, with 11 bases left in between. The CDR3 consists of 14 residues. CDR1 and CDR2 (germline): MNHEY, SMNVEV (reference sequence). DNA for the CDR3: TGTGCCAGCAGTGAACTCAGGGGGAACACTGAAGCTTTCTTT. Translation gives CASSELRGNTEAFF.

This chain joins TRBV6-5 and TRBJ2-7; no firm D call. Germline lookup yields CDR1 MNHEY and CDR2 SVGAGI. This CDR3 is built from 14 residues. V gave up 2 bases and J gave up 0 bases, with 8 bases separating them. CDR3 amino acids: CASSYGVSSYEQYF. The CDR3, as DNA: TGTGCCAGCAGTTACGGAGTAAGCTCCTACGAGCAGTACTTC.

The rearrangement joins TRBV29-1 to TRBJ2-3, with unresolved D. CDR1 is SQVTM and CDR2 is ANQGSEA in the germline V gene. This CDR3 has 12 residues. With 3 bases removed from V and 0 bases from J, the gap between germline ends came to 4 bases. CDR3 residues: CSVDSSTDTQYF. CDR3 sequence (DNA): TGCAGCGTTGATAGTAGCACAGATACGCAGTATTTT.

The chain employs TRBV5-1 and TRBJ1-2; 7 bases agree with TRBD1. J gave up 3 bases and V 1 base, and 6 bases lay outside the gene matches. Germline V lookup: CDR1 SGHRS, CDR2 YFSETQ. The CDR3 consists of 15 residues. The CDR3 DNA is TGCGCCAGCAGCTTGTTGGGCAGGGGGGACTATGGCTACACCTTC. It encodes CASSLLGRGDYGYTF.

This chain joins TRBV18 and TRBJ2-5; either TRBD1 or TRBD2 may fit D (5 bases each). The CDR3 spans 14 residues. Trimming shortened V by 3 bases and J by 5 bases, and 13 bases separated the two germline ends. Germline assignment: CDR1 KGHSH and CDR2 LQKENI. In DNA, the CDR3 is TGTGCCAGCTCACCGGGACGACGGGTGGAGACCCAGTACTTC. Its translation: CASSPGRRVETQYF.

The V and J genes are TRBV29-1 and TRBJ2-1, with 8 nucleotides matching TRBD1. The length of the CDR3 is 13 residues. The V gene end was trimmed by 6 bases and the J gene end by 7 bases; junction bases not matched to a gene: 8. Germline CDR1 is SQVTM and CDR2 is ANQGSEA. CDR3 protein: CSVGRGQANEQFF. The CDR3 nucleotides are TGCAGCGTAGGTAGGGGACAGGCTAATGAGCAGTTCTTC.

The rearrangement uses TRBV2 and TRBJ1-5, with D perhaps matching TRBD1 (6 bases). The CDR3 is made up of 13 amino acids. Germline V gene data show CDR1 as SNHLY and CDR2 as FYNNEI. Deletions cut 6 bases from V and 3 bases from J, with 9 bases between. The CDR3 loop reads CASSTGNNQPQHF. CDR3 coding DNA: TGTGCCAGCAGCACAGGGAACAATCAGCCCCAGCATTTT. Using reference TRBV2 and TRBJ1-5 for the parts outside the CDR3, the full variable domain is EPEVTQTPSHQVTQMGQEVILRCVPISNHLYFYWYRQILGQKVEFLVSFYNNEISEKSEIFDDQFSVERPDGSNFTLKIRSTKLEDSAMYFCASSTGNNQPQHFGDGTRLSIL.